Below, 9 T cell receptor beta chains from the same sample are listed, as sequenced in a study of shared clonotypes between healthy human individuals. Data came from immunoSEQ multiplex PCR; TCRdb stores just in-frame clones and leaves some out. The sample consists of around 2.5 million clones, under 95% of them appearing once. Source material: naive CD4+ T cells from PBMCs. As to subset: CD45RA+ positively selected. These receptors were taken from a young man in good health. Some clones in this sample may be carry-over from other donors' samples.

This chain links TRBV19 with TRBJ1-1, with D possibly matching TRBD1 (6 bases). This CDR3 is built from 14 residues. V gave up 7 bases and J gave up 5 bases, with 17 bases separating them. Per the germline V gene, CDR1 is LNHDA and CDR2 is SQIVND (reference sequence). The CDR3 DNA is TGTGCCAGTATCAACAGGGTTAAGGTAACTGAAGCTTTCTTT. Its translation: CASINRVKVTEAFF.

This chain connects TRBV25-1 to TRBJ2-2; D unresolved. Per the germline V gene, CDR1 is MGHDK and CDR2 is SYGVNS. The CDR3 totals 15 residues. V was cut by 2 bases and J by 2 bases, with 9 bases left in between. The CDR3 DNA sequence: TGTGCCAGCAGTGAAAGACTGTTTAACACCGGGGAGCTGTTTTTT. This gives the protein CASSERLFNTGELFF.

The gene calls are TRBV7-3 and TRBJ2-7; 9 positions match TRBD2. The CDR3 is made up of 15 amino acids. V lost 2 bases and J lost 2; bases outside the gene matches: 4. CDR1 and CDR2 (germline): SGHTA, FQGTGA. The CDR3 here is CASSLVAGGAYEQYF. The CDR3 bases are TGTGCCAGCAGCTTAGTTGCGGGAGGGGCCTACGAGCAGTACTTC.

V and J are TRBV5-6 and TRBJ1-1; tentatively, D is TRBD1 (6 bases). Germline CDR1 reads SGHDT; CDR2 reads YYEEEE. Trimming left V 1 base short and J 5 bases short, with 15 bases between. The CDR3 runs to 15 residues. As DNA, the CDR3 is TGTGCCAGCAGCTTGTTCCAGGGGCTCGGGACTGAAGCTTTCTTT. Its translation: CASSLFQGLGTEAFF.

This rearrangement joins TRBV7-8 to TRBJ1-3; 7 positions agree with TRBD1. The CDR3 runs to 18 residues. CDR1 and CDR2 from the germline V gene are SGHVS and FQNEAQ. Trimming removed 0 bases from V and 0 bases from J; junction bases left unmatched: 8. The CDR3 nucleotides read TGTGCCAGCAGCTTAGCTAGGGCAGGGGGTGACTCTGGAAACACCATATATTTT. Translation: CASSLARAGGDSGNTIYF.

V is TRBV19 and J is TRBJ2-7, with a tentative D call TRBD2 (5 bases). The CDR3 totals 14 residues. Germline CDR1 and CDR2: LNHDA and SQIVND (reference sequence). V lost 9 bases, J lost 0 bases, and 15 bases lay in between. CDR3 bases: TGTGCCAGCAGAAGCGGTTCATACTCCTACGAGCAGTACTTC. It yields the protein CASRSGSYSYEQYF.

This clone was seen just once. The chain carries TRBV11-2 and TRBJ2-2, with TRBD2 matching over 7 bases. CDR1 is SGHAT and CDR2 is FQNNGV in the germline V gene. CDR3 length equals 16 residues. J gave up 6 bases and V 5 bases, and 12 bases lay outside the gene matches. Here the CDR3 reads CASSPFAGVEAGELFF. CDR3 sequence (DNA): TGTGCCAGCAGCCCCTTTGCGGGGGTGGAGGCCGGGGAGCTGTTTTTT.

The chain recombines TRBV18 with TRBJ2-3, with 8 bases aligning to TRBD2. This CDR3 comprises 16 residues. Germline V gene lookup returns CDR1 KGHSH and CDR2 LQKENI. The V gene end was trimmed by 8 bases and the J gene end by 2 bases; junction bases not matched to a gene: 12. As DNA, the CDR3 is TGTGCCAGCCAAACCGAGCGGGGGAGGGCCACAGATACGCAGTATTTT. It encodes CASQTERGRATDTQYF.

The chain employs TRBV11-2 and TRBJ2-4; tentative D call: TRBD2 (5 bases). Trimming cost V 2 bases and J 8 bases, with 13 bases left between them. The CDR3 sequence is 14 residues long. Germline V gene lookup returns CDR1 SGHAT and CDR2 FQNNGV. CDR3 sequence: CASSLSGYYHIQYF. In DNA, the CDR3 is TGTGCCAGCAGCTTATCGGGGTATTATCACATTCAGTACTTC.